This T cell receptor (beta chain) was documented in a study of cytomegalovirus exposure and HLA in healthy donors. As for this clone: The antigen is unknown.

Trimming shortened V by 0 bases and J by 0 bases, and 11 bases separated the two germline ends. Germline lookup yields CDR1 MNHEY and CDR2 SVGAGI. The CDR3 is 16 amino acids. Study-level points and caveats: A later analysis found first-cohort TCR clusters tended to co-occur in the approximately 120 validation repertoires.

Libraries were prepared by immunoSEQ multiplex PCR; TCRdb keeps only in-frame clonotypes and omits some of them. The sample has approximately 280,000 clones; approximately 86% are singletons. The chain links TRBV6-5 to TRBJ1-1; a weak D match, TRBD1 (6 bases). This TCR derives from a woman aged 18 to 35 in good health and CMV-seronegative. Sequenced sample: PBMCs. The CDR3 nucleotides are TGTGCCAGCAGTTACTCGTCAGGGGCCCTGAACACTGAAGCTTTCTTT. It specifies CASSYSSGALNTEAFF.